This T cell receptor (beta chain) was obtained from a study of T-cell memory formation after mild COVID-19. Study-level information: Among the donors, TCR clusters were largely specific to each donor.

V was pared by 6 bases and J by 3 bases, with 9 bases of the junction left unmatched. This CDR3 spans 15 amino acids. Germline lookup yields CDR1 MNHEY and CDR2 SVGAGI. General study findings and limits: The authors did not confirm SARS-CoV-2 specificity of second-wave clones peaking day 37. Some clones that responded were present in memory (sampled pre-infection), which suggests cross-reactive memory joined. From day 15 to 85, contracting clones were balanced between CD4 and CD8, whereas later expanders leaned toward CD4+.

In TCRdb, the 5' RACE reads were re-called with MiXCR into one record per CDR3 protein. The sample consists of 35,000 to 50,000 distinct CDR3 sequences, around 6.3% of them appearing once. This clonotype was seen ten or more times. Its antigen remains unidentified. Specimen: PBMCs or a T cell subset sorted from them (not recorded which). This sequence was found in an adult who had mild COVID-19 (a few samples of this study predate the infection). Cell type and time point are not known. The chain recombines TRBV6-5 with TRBJ2-7; 9 bases match TRBD2. The CDR3 sequence is CASSPVASGNYEQYF. Here the CDR3 DNA reads TGTGCCAGCAGCCCTGTGGCTAGCGGGAACTACGAGCAGTACTTC.